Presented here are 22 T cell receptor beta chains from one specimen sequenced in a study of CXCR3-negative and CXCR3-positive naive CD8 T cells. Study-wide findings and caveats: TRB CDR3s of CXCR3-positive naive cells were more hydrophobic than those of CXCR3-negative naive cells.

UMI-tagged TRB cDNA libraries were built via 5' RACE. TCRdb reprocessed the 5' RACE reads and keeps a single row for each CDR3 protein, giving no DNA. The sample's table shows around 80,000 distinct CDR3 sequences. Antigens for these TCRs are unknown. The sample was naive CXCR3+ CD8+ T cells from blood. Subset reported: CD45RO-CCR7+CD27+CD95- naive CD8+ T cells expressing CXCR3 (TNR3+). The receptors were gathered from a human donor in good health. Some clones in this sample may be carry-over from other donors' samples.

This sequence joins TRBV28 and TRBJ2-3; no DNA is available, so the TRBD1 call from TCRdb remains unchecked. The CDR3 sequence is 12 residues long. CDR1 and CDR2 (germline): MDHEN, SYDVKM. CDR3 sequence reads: CAGGGERDTQYF.

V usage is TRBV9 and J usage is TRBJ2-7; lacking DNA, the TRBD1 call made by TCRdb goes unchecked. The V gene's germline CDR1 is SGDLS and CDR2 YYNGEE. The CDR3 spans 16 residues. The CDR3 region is CASSPFATGDYYEQYF.

Here the CDR3 reads CASRGTGWDNEQFF. V gene TRBV28 combines with J gene TRBJ2-1; no DNA is available, so the TRBD1 call from TCRdb remains unchecked. CDR1 and CDR2 from the germline V gene are MDHEN and SYDVKM. The CDR3 runs to 14 residues.

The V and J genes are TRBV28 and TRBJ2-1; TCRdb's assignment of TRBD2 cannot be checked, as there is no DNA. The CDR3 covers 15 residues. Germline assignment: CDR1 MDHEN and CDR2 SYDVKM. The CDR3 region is CASSLEGGSGNEQFF.

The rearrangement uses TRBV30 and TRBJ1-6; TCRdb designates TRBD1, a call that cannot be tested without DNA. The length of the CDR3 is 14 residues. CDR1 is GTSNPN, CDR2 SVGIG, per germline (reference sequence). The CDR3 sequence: CAWSADPGRWPLHF.

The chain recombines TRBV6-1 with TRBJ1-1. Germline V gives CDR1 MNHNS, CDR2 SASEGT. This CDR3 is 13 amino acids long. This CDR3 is CASSPYKPDEAFF.

CDR3 in amino acids: CASSSRSSLGAGELFF. The V call is TRBV7-2, the J call TRBJ2-2. The CDR3 is made up of 16 amino acids. Germline assignment: CDR1 SGHTA and CDR2 FQGNSA.

CDR3: CASTLSGADYGYTF. J is TRBJ1-2 and V is TRBV28. From germline, CDR1 is MDHEN and CDR2 SYDVKM. The CDR3 has 14 residues.

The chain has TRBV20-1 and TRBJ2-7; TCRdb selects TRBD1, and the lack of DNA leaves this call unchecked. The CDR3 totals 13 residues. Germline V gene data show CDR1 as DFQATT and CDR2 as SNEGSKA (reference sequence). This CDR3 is CSATPGQGYEQYF.

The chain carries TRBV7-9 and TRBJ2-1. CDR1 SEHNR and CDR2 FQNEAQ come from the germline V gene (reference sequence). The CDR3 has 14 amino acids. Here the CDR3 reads CASSSGDSNNEQFF.

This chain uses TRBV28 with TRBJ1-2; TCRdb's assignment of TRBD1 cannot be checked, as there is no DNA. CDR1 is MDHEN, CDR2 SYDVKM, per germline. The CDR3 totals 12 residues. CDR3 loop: CASSYSGYGYTF.

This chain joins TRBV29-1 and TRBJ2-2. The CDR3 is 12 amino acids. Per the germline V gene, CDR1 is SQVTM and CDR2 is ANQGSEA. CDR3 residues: CSVAVRTGELFF.

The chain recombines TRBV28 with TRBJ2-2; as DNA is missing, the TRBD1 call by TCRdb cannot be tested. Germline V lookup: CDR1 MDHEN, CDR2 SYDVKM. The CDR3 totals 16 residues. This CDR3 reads CASSILTGTNTGELFF.

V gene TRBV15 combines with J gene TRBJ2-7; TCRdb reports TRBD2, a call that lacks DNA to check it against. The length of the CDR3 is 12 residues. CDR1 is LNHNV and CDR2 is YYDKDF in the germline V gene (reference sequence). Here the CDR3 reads CATAAGNYEQYF.

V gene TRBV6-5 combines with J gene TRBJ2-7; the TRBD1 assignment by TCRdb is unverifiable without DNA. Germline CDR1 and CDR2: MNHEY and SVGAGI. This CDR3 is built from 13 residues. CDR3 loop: CASSQGVGYEQYF.

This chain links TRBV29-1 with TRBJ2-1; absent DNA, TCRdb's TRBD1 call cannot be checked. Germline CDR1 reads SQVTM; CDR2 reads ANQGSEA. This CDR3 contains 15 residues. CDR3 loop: CSVDSPPKGSNEQFF.

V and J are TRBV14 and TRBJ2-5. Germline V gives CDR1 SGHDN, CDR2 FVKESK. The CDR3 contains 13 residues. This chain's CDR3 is CASSQDPWPTQYF.

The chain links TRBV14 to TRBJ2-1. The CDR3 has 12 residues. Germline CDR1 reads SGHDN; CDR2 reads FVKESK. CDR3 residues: CASSHEALQQFF.

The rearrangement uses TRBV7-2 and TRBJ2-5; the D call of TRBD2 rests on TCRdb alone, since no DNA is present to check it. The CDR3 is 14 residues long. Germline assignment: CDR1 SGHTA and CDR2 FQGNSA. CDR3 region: CASSLLEEEETQYF. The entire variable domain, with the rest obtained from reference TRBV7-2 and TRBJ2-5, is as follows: GAGVSQSPSNKVTEKGKDVELRCDPISGHTALYWYRQSLGQGLEFLIYFQGNSAPDKSGLPSDRFSAERTGGSVSTLTIQRTQQEDSAVYLCASSLLEEEETQYFGPGTRLLVL.

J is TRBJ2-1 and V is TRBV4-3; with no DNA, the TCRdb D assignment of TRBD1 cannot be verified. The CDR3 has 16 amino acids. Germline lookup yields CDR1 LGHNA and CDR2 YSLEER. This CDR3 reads CASSQDGNALYNEQFF.

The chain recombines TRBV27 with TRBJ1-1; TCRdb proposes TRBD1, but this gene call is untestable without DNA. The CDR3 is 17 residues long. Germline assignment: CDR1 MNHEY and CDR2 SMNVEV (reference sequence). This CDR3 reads CASSSASLGPRNTEAFF.

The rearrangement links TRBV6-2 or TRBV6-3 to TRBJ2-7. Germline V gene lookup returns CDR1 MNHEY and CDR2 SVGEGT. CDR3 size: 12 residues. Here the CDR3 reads CASSYVSYEQYF.